These 3 T cell receptor beta chains originate from one sample sequenced in a study of blood T cell repertoires in COVID-19. Sequenced by immunoSEQ multiplex PCR; TCRdb stores in-frame clones only, minus some. The sample has hundreds of thousands of clones, over 80% seen once. Input material: PBMCs or T cells enriched from blood (not recorded which). These receptor sequences come from a woman under 30 who had recovered from COVID-19.

The chain carries TRBV5-6 and TRBJ2-5; the D gene is possibly TRBD2 (5 bases). Trimming shortened V by 1 base and J by 0 bases, and 10 bases separated the two germline ends. This CDR3 spans 15 amino acids. Germline CDR1 SGHDT, CDR2 YYEEEE. CDR3 sequence reads: CASSLQRWYQETQYF. CDR3 coding DNA: TGTGCCAGCAGCTTGCAGCGGTGGTACCAAGAGACCCAGTACTTC. Filled out from reference TRBV5-6 and TRBJ2-5, the complete variable domain reads DAGVTQSPTHLIKTRGQQVTLRCSPKSGHDTVSWYQQALGQGPQFIFQYYEEEERQRGNFPDRFSGHQFPNYSSELNVNALLLGDSALYLCASSLQRWYQETQYFGPGTRLLVL.

The gene calls are TRBV7-9 and TRBJ2-1; D gene unclear. Germline V gene lookup returns CDR1 SEHNR and CDR2 FQNEAQ (reference sequence). CDR3 length equals 14 residues. V was trimmed by 0 bases and J by 8 bases, leaving 11 bases between them. The CDR3 region has the DNA TGTGCCAGCAGCTTAGCTGTAGTAGCCCATGAGCAGTTCTTC. Translating it yields CASSLAVVAHEQFF.

This rearrangement joins TRBV6-6 to TRBJ2-7; D might be TRBD2 (6 bases). CDR3 length equals 16 residues. Germline assignment: CDR1 MNHNY and CDR2 SVGAGI (reference sequence). V shed 2 bases and J shed 7 bases, with 21 bases lying between them. CDR3 amino acids: CASSYPGGATPPEQYF. In DNA form, the CDR3 reads TGTGCCAGCAGTTACCCTGGCGGGGCCACACCTCCAGAGCAGTACTTC.